This section outlines one TCR beta chain sequence together with its context. V gave up 3 bases and J gave up 4 bases, with 10 bases separating them. CDR3 size: 13 residues. CDR1 and CDR2 (germline): MNHEY, SMNVEV (reference sequence). The entry originates in a study of blood T cell repertoires in COVID-19. Study-level information: Both acute and convalescent COVID-19 samples were obtained from the United States, Italy and Spain.

The data were produced by immunoSEQ multiplex PCR, yet TCRdb's version contains in-frame clones alone and is incomplete. The data contain hundreds of thousands of clones, under 90% of them singletons. The J gene is TRBJ2-7, the V gene TRBV27; D perhaps matches TRBD1 (7 bases). This clonotype was obtained from a man over 45 with COVID-19, enrolled during active disease. The sequencing sample was made of peripheral blood. The CDR3 reads CASSFSGGYEQYF. As DNA, the CDR3 is TGTGCCAGCAGTTTCTCAGGGGGGTACGAGCAGTACTTC.